The 32 T cell receptor beta chains in this list originate from one sample, sequenced in a study of blood T cell repertoires in COVID-19. Measured with immunoSEQ multiplex PCR; TCRdb has only the in-frame clones, and not every one. The sample contains approximately 26,000 clones, approximately 82% of which appear only once. Material for sequencing was peripheral blood. These receptors all come from a human donor in a cohort sampled during active COVID-19.

This clone was found once. The chain employs TRBV6-2 or TRBV6-3 and TRBJ2-2, with 8 positions matching TRBD1. Germline V gene sequence: CDR1 MNHEY, CDR2 SVGEGT. The CDR3 is 18 residues long. V lost 2 bases to trimming and J lost 0 bases; unmatched junction nucleotides: 8. The CDR3 DNA reads as TGTGCCAGCAGTTACCACGGACAGGGAAAATCGAACACCGGGGAGCTGTTTTTT. It translates to CASSYHGQGKSNTGELFF.

The chain is built from TRBV19 and TRBJ1-5; possibly TRBD1 for D (6 bases). The CDR3 is made up of 15 amino acids. Trimming pared 3 bases from V and 8 bases from J, leaving 17 bases between. Germline values: CDR1 LNHDA, CDR2 SQIVND (reference sequence). The CDR3 region is CASSILGGGSEPQHF. CDR3 sequence (DNA): TGTGCCAGTAGTATTTTGGGGGGGGGCTCAGAGCCCCAGCATTTT.

V and J are TRBV6-5 and TRBJ1-3; D perhaps matches TRBD1 (6 bases). Germline CDR1 MNHEY, CDR2 SVGAGI. Trimming took off 6 bases at V and 5 bases at J, with 14 bases between the two ends. The CDR3 sequence is 14 residues long. The CDR3 DNA reads as TGTGCCAGCAGAAACCAGGGGATAAGAAACACCATATATTTT. It translates to CASRNQGIRNTIYF.

This clone was seen a few times. V usage is TRBV7-2 and J usage is TRBJ1-2; TRBD1 aligns across 11 bases. This CDR3 region has 15 residues. Germline CDR1 reads SGHTA; CDR2 reads FQGNSA. J lost 5 bases, V lost 5 bases, and 7 bases had no gene match. The CDR3 loop is CASSTRTGGEYGYTF. In DNA, the CDR3 is TGTGCCAGCAGCACACGGACAGGGGGCGAATATGGCTACACCTTC.

This clone was seen just once. The chain carries TRBV19 and TRBJ1-1; TRBD1 might be the D (5 bases). This CDR3 region has 16 residues. Germline V gene lookup returns CDR1 LNHDA and CDR2 SQIVND (reference sequence). Trimming shortened V by 5 bases and J by 5 bases, and 21 bases separated the two germline ends. CDR3 coding DNA: TGTGCCAGTAGTTCTATTTATCGGACGGGGGGTACTGAAGCTTTCTTT. Amino acid sequence: CASSSIYRTGGTEAFF.

This chain joins TRBV28 and TRBJ1-5, with a possible D match to TRBD1 (6 bases). The CDR3 sequence is 14 residues long. Germline CDR1 is MDHEN and CDR2 is SYDVKM. Trimming removed 5 bases from V and 6 bases from J, with 14 bases in between. CDR3 nucleotide sequence: TGTGCCAGCAGTCTCAACAGGGCTGGTCAGCCCCAGCATTTT. Translated: CASSLNRAGQPQHF. The full variable domain, in which reference TRBV28 and TRBJ1-5 provide the parts outside the CDR3, is DVKVTQSSRYLVKRTGEKVFLECVQDMDHENMFWYRQDPGLGLRLIYFSYDVKMKEKGDIPEGYSVSREKKERFSLILESASTNQTSMYLCASSLNRAGQPQHFGDGTRLSIL.

This clone counts as hyperexpanded (1% or more). This chain uses TRBV9 with TRBJ1-1; D is undetermined. This CDR3 is built from 12 residues. Germline values: CDR1 SGDLS, CDR2 YYNGEE. V was shortened by 6 bases and J by 1 base, with 7 bases between the two germline ends. The chain's CDR3 is CASKGANTEAFF. The CDR3 region has the DNA TGTGCCAGCAAGGGAGCGAACACTGAAGCTTTCTTT.

The V and J genes are TRBV7-8 and TRBJ1-1; 10 bases are a match to TRBD1. Trimming cost V 4 bases and J 4 bases; bases outside gene matches: 6. CDR1 is SGHVS, CDR2 FQNEAQ, per germline. The CDR3 sequence is 15 residues long. DNA of the CDR3: TGTGCCAGCAGCTCGGAGACAGGGGGCTTCACTGAAGCTTTCTTT. Its translation: CASSSETGGFTEAFF.

The count of this clone is one. The chain recombines TRBV28 with TRBJ2-2, with D perhaps matching TRBD1 (5 bases). The CDR3 has 16 residues. Trimming took 1 base from V and 1 from J, leaving 10 bases between them. Per germline, CDR1 MDHEN and CDR2 SYDVKM. The CDR3 here is CASSLLGTGNTGELFF. CDR3 DNA: TGTGCCAGCAGTTTATTGGGTACAGGGAACACCGGGGAGCTGTTTTTT.

In its sample, this clone was seen a few times. The V gene is TRBV6-5, the J gene TRBJ2-1; D unclear. Germline V lookup: CDR1 MNHEY, CDR2 SVGAGI. CDR3 length equals 14 residues. V was shortened by 0 bases and J by 4 bases, with 7 bases between the two germline ends. The chain's CDR3 is CASSYSLLYNEQFF. The CDR3 coding sequence is TGTGCCAGCAGTTACTCCCTCCTATACAATGAGCAGTTCTTC.

This sequence joins TRBV27 and TRBJ2-7, with 14 bases aligning to TRBD2. The CDR3 consists of 14 residues. V was pared by 6 bases and J by 6 bases, with 4 bases of the junction left unmatched. CDR1 is MNHEY and CDR2 is SMNVEV in the germline V gene (reference sequence). CDR3 nucleotide sequence: TGTGCCAGCAGCCGTGGACTAGCGGGAGGCGAGCAGTACTTC. As protein: CASSRGLAGGEQYF.

The chain combines TRBV4-3 with TRBJ1-1; D ambiguous. This CDR3 spans 15 amino acids. Trimming cost V 0 bases and J 2 bases, with 10 bases left between them. CDR1 LGHNA and CDR2 YSLEER come from the germline V gene. In DNA, the CDR3 is TGCGCCAGCAGCCAAGATTCGCAGGCTAACACTGAAGCTTTCTTT. Translation gives CASSQDSQANTEAFF.

The chain couples TRBV9 to TRBJ1-1; 8 bases are shared with TRBD1. The trim removed 3 bases at V and 4 bases at J, leaving 2 bases unmatched. CDR3 length: 13 amino acids. Germline CDR1 and CDR2: SGDLS and YYNGEE. The CDR3 sequence is CASSGTGGTEAFF. The CDR3 DNA reads TGTGCCAGCAGCGGAACAGGGGGCACTGAAGCTTTCTTT.

The rearrangement links TRBV7-2 to TRBJ1-2; D not resolved. V shed 2 bases and J shed 8 bases, with 9 bases lying between them. Per the germline V gene, CDR1 is SGHTA and CDR2 is FQGNSA. The CDR3 runs 12 residues. CDR3 region: CASSLLREGYTF. For the CDR3, the DNA is TGTGCCAGCAGCTTACTACGGGAGGGCTACACCTTC. Full variable domain (outside the CDR3, taken from reference TRBV7-2 and TRBJ1-2): GAGVSQSPSNKVTEKGKDVELRCDPISGHTALYWYRQSLGQGLEFLIYFQGNSAPDKSGLPSDRFSAERTGGSVSTLTIQRTQQEDSAVYLCASSLLREGYTFGSGTRLTVV.

This clone has just a few counts. This sequence joins TRBV2 and TRBJ2-1, with TRBD1 identical over 9 bases. With 6 bases clipped from V and 9 bases from J, the junction kept 6 bases outside the gene matches. Germline loops: CDR1 SNHLY, CDR2 FYNNEI. The CDR3 is 13 amino acids. CDR3 DNA sequence: TGTGCCAGCAGCGGAGGGACAGGGCTTGAGCAGTTCTTC. This sequence encodes CASSGGTGLEQFF.

The CDR3 protein is CASSQDADRSTEAFF. The CDR3, as DNA: TGCGCCAGCAGCCAAGATGCGGATAGGAGCACTGAAGCTTTCTTT. V and J are TRBV4-3 and TRBJ1-1; D gene unclear. The ends were cut back, 0 bases at V and 4 bases at J, with 12 bases in the middle. Looked up from germline, CDR1 is LGHNA and CDR2 is YSLEER. The CDR3 runs to 15 residues.

The chain combines TRBV15 with TRBJ2-5; the match to TRBD2 covers 9 bases. In germline, CDR1 is LNHNV, CDR2 YYDKDF (reference sequence). The CDR3 covers 14 residues. Trimming at V came to 8 bases and at J to 6 bases, leaving 10 bases not matched to a gene. Here the CDR3 DNA reads TGTGCCACCGGTGGGGCGGGGGGGCTGAAGACCCAGTACTTC. This encodes CATGGAGGLKTQYF. Full variable domain (remainder filled in from reference TRBV15 and TRBJ2-5): DAMVIQNPRYQVTQFGKPVTLSCSQTLNHNVMYWYQQKSSQAPKLLFHYYDKDFNNEADTPDNFQSRRPNTSFCFLDIRSPGLGDTAMYLCATGGAGGLKTQYFGPGTRLLVL.

The rearrangement links TRBV6-5 to TRBJ1-5; 7 positions agree with TRBD1. The CDR3 is 14 amino acids. Germline trimming cut 6 bases from V and 2 bases from J; bases unmatched to any gene: 4. CDR1 is MNHEY and CDR2 is SVGAGI in the germline V gene. CDR3 DNA sequence: TGTGCCAGCAGAAGGGACAGCGGCAATCAGCCCCAGCATTTT. Protein product: CASRRDSGNQPQHF.

This clone was found once. This chain links TRBV19 with TRBJ2-6; D is perhaps TRBD2 (5 bases). The germline V and J ends were trimmed by 4 bases and 4 bases, with 20 bases remaining between them. The CDR3 loop spans 18 amino acids. Germline CDR1 reads LNHDA; CDR2 reads SQIVND (reference sequence). The CDR3 loop is CASSTLAKGGSGANVLTF. CDR3 coding DNA: TGTGCCAGTAGTACCTTAGCGAAAGGAGGCTCGGGGGCCAACGTCCTGACTTTC.

This clone was seen a single time. This chain connects TRBV6-2 or TRBV6-3 to TRBJ2-4; TRBD1 matches at 7 bases. V shed 4 bases, J shed 3 bases, and the junction held 12 bases outside the gene matches. The CDR3 has 17 residues. CDR1 is MNHEY, CDR2 SVGEGT, per germline. CDR3 loop: CASSSLMTGPSKNIQYF. The CDR3 coding sequence is TGTGCCAGCAGTTCTCTCATGACAGGGCCGAGCAAAAACATTCAGTACTTC.

J is TRBJ1-5 and V is TRBV12-3 or TRBV12-4, with D perhaps matching TRBD1 (5 bases). The CDR3 is 13 amino acids. Trimming pared 3 bases from V and 6 bases from J, leaving 9 bases between. CDR3 residues: CASSFRVGQPQHF. Here the CDR3 DNA reads TGTGCCAGCAGTTTCAGGGTGGGTCAGCCCCAGCATTTT.

The rearrangement uses TRBV30 and TRBJ1-5; 8 positions match TRBD1. The CDR3 totals 13 residues. The trim removed 5 bases at V and 3 bases at J, leaving 3 bases unmatched. Germline V gene sequence: CDR1 GTSNPN, CDR2 SVGIG (reference sequence). This CDR3 is CAWGQGHNQPQHF. CDR3 coding DNA: TGTGCCTGGGGACAGGGCCACAATCAGCCCCAGCATTTT. The full variable domain, with the rest looked up from reference TRBV30 and TRBJ1-5, is SQTIHQWPATLVQPVGSPLSLECTVEGTSNPNLYWYRQAAGRGLQLLFYSVGIGQISSEVPQNLSASRPQDRQFILSSKKLLLSDSGFYLCAWGQGHNQPQHFGDGTRLSIL.

The chain has TRBV6-1 and TRBJ2-3; the match to TRBD2 covers 8 bases. CDR1 and CDR2 (germline): MNHNS, SASEGT. The CDR3 is 17 amino acids. The junction had 8 bases not matched to a gene; V was cut back by 3 bases and J by 0 bases. The CDR3, as DNA: TGTGCCAGCAGTGATCCCCTCATAGCGGGGAGCACAGATACGCAGTATTTT. This translates into CASSDPLIAGSTDTQYF.

The rearrangement joins TRBV9 to TRBJ2-3; 7 bases are shared with TRBD2. Germline assignment: CDR1 SGDLS and CDR2 YYNGEE. The V gene end was trimmed by 1 base and the J gene end by 5 bases; junction bases not matched to a gene: 10. This CDR3 is built from 16 residues. The CDR3 sequence: CASSVLAGAFIDTQYF. CDR3 DNA: TGTGCCAGCAGCGTACTGGCGGGAGCATTCATAGATACGCAGTATTTT. The complete variable domain, with remaining parts taken from reference TRBV9 and TRBJ2-3, reads DSGVTQTPKHLITATGQRVTLRCSPRSGDLSVYWYQQSLDQGLQFLIQYYNGEERAKGNILERFSAQQFPDLHSELNLSSLELGDSALYFCASSVLAGAFIDTQYFGPGTRLTVL.

CDR3 nucleotide sequence: TGTGCCAGCAGCTCGGGACTAGCCCCAGATACGCAGTATTTT. Its translation is CASSSGLAPDTQYF. The V gene is TRBV11-2, the J gene TRBJ2-3; 9 positions match TRBD2. This CDR3 spans 14 amino acids. Trimming cost V 4 bases and J 4 bases; bases outside gene matches: 3. Germline V gene sequence: CDR1 SGHAT, CDR2 FQNNGV.

This clone was observed a few times. The V gene is TRBV5-1, the J gene TRBJ2-1, with TRBD2 identical over 9 bases. From germline, CDR1 is SGHRS and CDR2 YFSETQ. This CDR3 is built from 15 residues. J lost 6 bases, V lost 0 bases, and 4 bases had no gene match. In DNA, the CDR3 is TGCGCCAGCAGCTTGGAGGGACTAGCTTCCAATGAGCAGTTCTTC. This codes for CASSLEGLASNEQFF. Using reference TRBV5-1 and TRBJ2-1 for the parts outside the CDR3, the full variable domain is KAGVTQTPRYLIKTRGQQVTLSCSPISGHRSVSWYQQTPGQGLQFLFEYFSETQRNKGNFPGRFSGRQFSNSRSEMNVSTLELGDSALYLCASSLEGLASNEQFFGPGTRLTVL.

The chain has TRBV6-5 and TRBJ1-3; 9 bases agree with TRBD1. J lost 3 bases, V lost 0 bases, and 3 bases had no gene match. CDR3 size: 16 residues. Germline CDR1 is MNHEY and CDR2 is SVGAGI. The CDR3 protein is CASSYSGQGGGNTIYF. The CDR3 DNA reads TGTGCCAGCAGTTACTCGGGACAGGGAGGTGGAAACACCATATATTTT.

This clone occurred once. The chain carries TRBV5-4 and TRBJ1-2, with D possibly TRBD1 on 5 matching bases. Germline CDR1 and CDR2: SGHNT and YYREEE (reference sequence). This CDR3 has 16 amino acids. V dropped 3 bases and J dropped 3 bases, with 18 bases sitting between them. CDR3 coding DNA: TGTGCCAGCAGCTCGGGGGGGGAGTACACTCACTATGGCTACACCTTC. Translated: CASSSGGEYTHYGYTF.

V is TRBV18 and J is TRBJ1-5; D not resolved. V lost 2 bases and J 5 bases, leaving 13 bases between the germline ends. The CDR3 runs to 15 residues. Germline V gives CDR1 KGHSH, CDR2 LQKENI. CDR3 sequence: CASSPEARVDQPQHF. The CDR3 DNA follows: TGTGCCAGCTCACCAGAGGCGAGGGTCGATCAGCCCCAGCATTTT. The whole variable domain, filled in from reference TRBV18 and TRBJ1-5, reads NAGVMQNPRHLVRRRGQEARLRCSPMKGHSHVYWYRQLPEEGLKFMVYLQKENIIDESGMPKERFSAEFPKEGPSILRIQQVVRGDSAAYFCASSPEARVDQPQHFGDGTRLSIL.

This rearrangement joins TRBV4-3 to TRBJ2-5; TRBD2 is a possible D gene (5 bases). Trimming took off 3 bases at V and 7 bases at J, with 12 bases between the two ends. The CDR3 covers 13 residues. Per the germline V gene, CDR1 is LGHNA and CDR2 is YSLEER. This CDR3 is CASSQEEWGTQYF. The CDR3 bases are TGCGCCAGCAGCCAGGAGGAATGGGGGACCCAGTACTTC.

This clone was detected once. This sequence joins TRBV19 and TRBJ2-3; D uncertain. With 2 bases removed from V and 2 bases from J, the gap between germline ends came to 8 bases. The CDR3 covers 14 residues. Germline V gene lookup returns CDR1 LNHDA and CDR2 SQIVND (reference sequence). The CDR3 here is CASSITVNTDTQYF. CDR3 DNA sequence: TGTGCCAGTAGTATAACAGTAAACACAGATACGCAGTATTTT.

V and J are TRBV11-2 and TRBJ2-7, with TRBD2 matching over 9 bases. CDR3 size: 15 residues. The V segment lost 1 base and the J segment 6 bases; nucleotides outside the gene matches: 7. Per the germline V gene, CDR1 is SGHAT and CDR2 is FQNNGV. DNA of the CDR3: TGTGCCAGCAGCTTAGGCGGGGGGGCGTTCGGCGAGCAGTACTTC. As protein: CASSLGGGAFGEQYF.